Listed here are 10 T cell receptor beta chains from one sample, sequenced in a study of blood T cell repertoires in COVID-19. Sequenced by immunoSEQ multiplex PCR; TCRdb stores in-frame clones only, minus some. The table lists tens of thousands of clones, 80% of them singletons. The sequencing sample was made of peripheral blood. Source of these receptors: a woman aged 80 or older with acute or convalescent COVID-19.

Written as DNA, the CDR3 is TGTGCCAGCAGCGTAGCTCTCTCGGGTACAGATACGCAGTATTTT. It yields the protein CASSVALSGTDTQYF. The V gene is TRBV9, the J gene TRBJ2-3; D call uncertain. Between the trimmed V and J ends, which lost 0 bases and 3 bases, there was a span of 11 bases. The CDR3 has 15 residues. Germline V gene data show CDR1 as SGDLS and CDR2 as YYNGEE.

The chain is built from TRBV18 and TRBJ2-6; perhaps TRBD1 as D (5 bases). This CDR3 is built from 17 residues. V shed 1 base and J shed 0 bases, with 10 bases lying between them. Germline-derived CDR1 and CDR2 are KGHSH and LQKENI. CDR3 protein: CASSPRSGNSGANVLTF. In DNA form, the CDR3 reads TGTGCCAGCTCACCACGATCAGGGAACTCTGGGGCCAACGTCCTGACTTTC. Drawing the rest from reference TRBV18 and TRBJ2-6, the complete variable domain is NAGVMQNPRHLVRRRGQEARLRCSPMKGHSHVYWYRQLPEEGLKFMVYLQKENIIDESGMPKERFSAEFPKEGPSILRIQQVVRGDSAAYFCASSPRSGNSGANVLTFGAGSRLTVL.

V gene TRBV5-5 combines with J gene TRBJ1-4, with 11 nucleotides matching TRBD1. The length of the CDR3 is 14 residues. Trimming took 3 bases from V and 6 from J; bases not matched to a gene: 1. The germline V gene has CDR1 SGHKS and CDR2 YYEKEE (reference sequence). CDR3 in amino acids: CASSWTGGDEKLFF. In DNA form, the CDR3 reads TGTGCCAGCAGCTGGACAGGGGGCGATGAAAAACTGTTTTTT. Full variable domain (remainder filled in from reference TRBV5-5 and TRBJ1-4): DAGVTQSPTHLIKTRGQQVTLRCSPISGHKSVSWYQQVLGQGPQFIFQYYEKEERGRGNFPDRFSARQFPNYSSELNVNALLLGDSALYLCASSWTGGDEKLFFGSGTQLSVL.

This clone was observed a single time. The chain has TRBV5-4 and TRBJ2-2; a possible D gene is TRBD1 (6 bases). Germline V gene sequence: CDR1 SGHNT, CDR2 YYREEE (reference sequence). CDR3 length: 15 amino acids. Between the trimmed V and J ends, which lost 4 bases and 4 bases, there was a span of 14 bases. The CDR3 region is CASSDAGTTTGELFF. In DNA form, the CDR3 reads TGTGCCAGCAGCGACGCCGGGACAACCACCGGGGAGCTGTTTTTT. Full variable domain (missing parts from reference TRBV5-4 and TRBJ2-2): ETGVTQSPTHLIKTRGQQVTLRCSSQSGHNTVSWYQQALGQGPQFIFQYYREEENGRGNFPPRFSGLQFPNYSSELNVNALELDDSALYLCASSDAGTTTGELFFGEGSRLTVL.

V and J are TRBV18 and TRBJ1-1; the D is unclear. Trimming left V 5 bases short and J 5 bases short, with 9 bases between. This CDR3 is built from 12 residues. Germline V gene sequence: CDR1 KGHSH, CDR2 LQKENI. The CDR3 is CASSTQLTEAFF. CDR3 DNA: TGTGCCAGCTCAACCCAACTGACTGAAGCTTTCTTT. Supplemented by reference TRBV18 and TRBJ1-1, the full variable domain reads NAGVMQNPRHLVRRRGQEARLRCSPMKGHSHVYWYRQLPEEGLKFMVYLQKENIIDESGMPKERFSAEFPKEGPSILRIQQVVRGDSAAYFCASSTQLTEAFFGQGTRLTVV.

The chain combines TRBV5-1 with TRBJ2-5; the D gene is possibly TRBD2 (7 bases). This CDR3 has 15 amino acids. CDR1 SGHRS and CDR2 YFSETQ come from the germline V gene. Deletions cut 3 bases from V and 5 bases from J, with 17 bases between. CDR3 in DNA: TGCGCCAGCAGCTCCCCGGGCGGGGGCCCCGAGACCCAGTACTTC. Amino acid sequence: CASSSPGGGPETQYF.

The chain recombines TRBV19 with TRBJ1-4; D is possibly TRBD1 (5 bases). The CDR3 contains 12 residues. With 3 bases removed from V and 9 bases from J, the gap between germline ends came to 8 bases. Germline CDR1 reads LNHDA; CDR2 reads SQIVND (reference sequence). CDR3 protein: CASSIGGKKLFF. In DNA, the CDR3 is TGTGCCAGTAGTATCGGGGGGAAAAAACTGTTTTTT.

V is TRBV11-1 and J is TRBJ1-1, with D possibly TRBD1 on 5 matching bases. The CDR3 extends over 12 amino acids. In germline, CDR1 is SGHAT, CDR2 FQDESV (reference sequence). V lost 6 bases, J lost 10 bases, and 15 bases lay in between. Here the CDR3 DNA reads TGTGCCAGCAGGGAAGGGGCTACGGGAGCTTTCTTT. Its translation: CASREGATGAFF.

The V call is TRBV29-1, the J call TRBJ2-1; 7 bases agree with TRBD1. Germline V gene data show CDR1 as SQVTM and CDR2 as ANQGSEA. Unmatched junction bases numbered 9, after V lost 1 base and J lost 0 bases. The CDR3 covers 17 residues. CDR3 nucleotides: TGCAGCGTTGAAGGCCCCGGACAGGCGAGCTCCTACAATGAGCAGTTCTTC. This sequence encodes CSVEGPGQASSYNEQFF.

The rearrangement uses TRBV11-2 and TRBJ2-1, with D tentatively TRBD2 (6 bases). This CDR3 region has 14 residues. V lost 5 bases and J 7 bases, leaving 15 bases between the germline ends. Per germline, CDR1 SGHAT and CDR2 FQNNGV. The CDR3 is CASSGGSLGNEQFF. The CDR3 bases are TGTGCCAGCAGCGGGGGGTCCCTAGGGAATGAGCAGTTCTTC. Filled out from reference TRBV11-2 and TRBJ2-1, the complete variable domain reads EAGVAQSPRYKIIEKRQSVAFWCNPISGHATLYWYQQILGQGPKLLIQFQNNGVVDDSQLPKDRFSAERLKGVDSTLKIQPAKLEDSAVYLCASSGGSLGNEQFFGPGTRLTVL.